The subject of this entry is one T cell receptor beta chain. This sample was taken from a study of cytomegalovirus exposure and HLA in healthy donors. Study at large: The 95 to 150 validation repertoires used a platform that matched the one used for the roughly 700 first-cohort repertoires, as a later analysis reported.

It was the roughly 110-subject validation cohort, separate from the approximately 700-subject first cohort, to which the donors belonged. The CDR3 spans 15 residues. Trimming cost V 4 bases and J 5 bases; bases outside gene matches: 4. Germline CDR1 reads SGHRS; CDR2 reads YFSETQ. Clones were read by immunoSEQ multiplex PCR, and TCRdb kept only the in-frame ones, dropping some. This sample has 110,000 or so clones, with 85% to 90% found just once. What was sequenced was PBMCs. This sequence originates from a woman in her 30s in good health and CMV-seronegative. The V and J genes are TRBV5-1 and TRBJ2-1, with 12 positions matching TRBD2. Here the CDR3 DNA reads TGCGCCAGCAGCCCTCGACTAGCGGGGGACAATGAGCAGTTCTTC. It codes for CASSPRLAGDNEQFF.